This T cell receptor (beta chain) was documented in a study of blood T cell repertoires in COVID-19. At the level of the study: Researchers got acute and convalescent COVID-19 samples from the United States, Italy and Spain. PBMCs, B-cell-depleted T cells, or T cells were the source of the cDNA or gDNA that made up the material.

The CDR3 consists of 14 residues. The V segment lost 4 bases and the J segment 5 bases; nucleotides outside the gene matches: 6. Germline-derived CDR1 and CDR2 are SGHNT and YYREEE (reference sequence). Authors' analysis steps: Reference gene primer amplification yielded estimated nucleated cell counts. Assay: immunoSEQ multiplex PCR; the TCRdb copy retains only in-frame clones and omits some. The V and J calls and the clone size are those of that table, but D and trimming were determined from the DNA. The repertoire consists of about 190,000 clones, with approximately 90% occurring once and the leading ten covering 2.1%.

Material: peripheral blood. The TCR comes from a man aged 65 to 85 with active or convalescent COVID-19. The chain couples TRBV5-4 to TRBJ1-1, with 9 positions matching TRBD1. CDR3 in amino acids: CASSRDRGWTEAFF. Here the CDR3 DNA reads TGTGCCAGCAGCAGAGACAGGGGGTGGACTGAAGCTTTCTTT.